Each of the 32 T cell receptor beta chains below was sequenced from the same sample in a study of blood T cell repertoires in COVID-19. The table came from immunoSEQ multiplex PCR; TCRdb's copy has only in-frame clones and leaves some out. The table shows some 240,000 clones, with approximately 83% occurring only once. The sequenced sample consisted of peripheral blood. The source is a woman older than 75 with acute or convalescent COVID-19.

The chain carries TRBV5-1 and TRBJ2-5; 8 bases align to TRBD1. CDR1 and CDR2 from the germline V gene are SGHRS and YFSETQ. The trim removed 7 bases at V and 5 bases at J, leaving 10 bases unmatched. The CDR3 totals 14 residues. The CDR3 reads CASSIQGGWETQYF. The CDR3 DNA follows: TGCGCCAGCTCCATACAGGGGGGATGGGAGACCCAGTACTTC. The full variable domain, in which reference TRBV5-1 and TRBJ2-5 provide the parts outside the CDR3, is KAGVTQTPRYLIKTRGQQVTLSCSPISGHRSVSWYQQTPGQGLQFLFEYFSETQRNKGNFPGRFSGRQFSNSRSEMNVSTLELGDSALYLCASSIQGGWETQYFGPGTRLLVL.

This clone has a handful of counts. This chain links TRBV15 with TRBJ2-3; 9 bases fit TRBD2. CDR1 LNHNV and CDR2 YYDKDF come from the germline V gene (reference sequence). Unmatched junction bases numbered 10, after V lost 3 bases and J lost 0 bases. The length of the CDR3 is 18 residues. The CDR3 protein is CATSRGGLSGGSTDTQYF. In DNA form, the CDR3 reads TGTGCCACCAGCAGGGGAGGTCTAAGCGGGGGGAGCACAGATACGCAGTATTTT.

In the case of this clone: A junction end diverges from the germline sequence, so it may reflect a read error. The chain carries TRBV4-1 and TRBJ1-5; tentative D call: TRBD1 (5 bases). CDR3 length: 15 amino acids. Germline V lookup: CDR1 MGHRA, CDR2 YSYEKL. The CDR3 sequence: CANSLRDLGNQPQHF. As DNA, the CDR3 is TGCGCCAACAGCCTACGGGACTTAGGAAATCAGCCCCAGCATTTT.

This clone is a singleton in its sample. Other DNA sequences from this sample encode an identical CDR3 as well. V usage is TRBV19 and J usage is TRBJ2-5; D might be TRBD1 (6 bases). The CDR3 extends over 12 amino acids. Trimming removed 3 bases at V and 5 bases at J, with 7 bases between. Germline CDR1 and CDR2: LNHDA and SQIVND (reference sequence). CDR3 bases: TGTGCCAGTAGTATCAGGGGTGAGACCCAGTACTTC. This codes for CASSIRGETQYF.

The chain has TRBV2 and TRBJ1-2; D remains ambiguous. This CDR3 spans 15 amino acids. Germline CDR1 reads SNHLY; CDR2 reads FYNNEI. The V and J ends lost 2 bases and 0 bases respectively, with 10 bases between them. The CDR3 here is CASSEQALPNYGYTF. The CDR3 nucleotides are TGTGCCAGCAGTGAACAGGCTCTCCCTAACTATGGCTACACCTTC.

This clone was recorded only once. The rearrangement joins TRBV24-1 to TRBJ2-2; D is unresolved. Germline CDR1 reads KGHDR; CDR2 reads SFDVKD. This CDR3 contains 13 residues. V was shortened by 3 bases and J by 4 bases, with 5 bases between the two germline ends. The CDR3 DNA reads as TGTGCCACCAGTGATCTCGTCACCGGGGAGCTGTTTTTT. Protein product: CATSDLVTGELFF.

The chain uses TRBV6-5 and TRBJ2-7, with D possibly matching TRBD2 (5 bases). There are 14 residues in the CDR3. Trimming pared 6 bases from V and 6 bases from J, leaving 18 bases between. Germline CDR1 reads MNHEY; CDR2 reads SVGAGI. The CDR3 spells CASRPPGFGGEQYF. The CDR3 DNA is TGTGCCAGCAGGCCTCCGGGGTTTGGAGGCGAGCAGTACTTC.

The chain has TRBV5-8 and TRBJ2-3; 8 positions agree with TRBD1. The germline gives CDR1 SGHTS, CDR2 YDEGEE. V was clipped by 0 bases and J by 3 bases; unmatched bases: 9. The CDR3 has 17 residues. The CDR3 bases are TGTGCCAGCAGCTTGGGGACAGGGAGCGATGGGACAGATACGCAGTATTTT. Translating gives CASSLGTGSDGTDTQYF.

The J gene is TRBJ2-6, the V gene TRBV4-1, with D possibly matching TRBD2 (5 bases). The germline V gene has CDR1 MGHRA and CDR2 YSYEKL. The length of the CDR3 is 15 residues. V was cut by 4 bases and J by 2 bases, with 9 bases left in between. CDR3 residues: CASSPGRAGANVLTF. The CDR3, as DNA: TGCGCCAGCAGCCCCGGGCGGGCTGGGGCCAACGTCCTGACTTTC.

V gene TRBV12-3 or TRBV12-4 combines with J gene TRBJ1-1; the D is unclear. Trimming left V 3 bases short and J 1 base short, with 6 bases between. This CDR3 has 13 residues. The CDR3 DNA reads as TGTGCCAGCAGTTTTGCAGAGAACACTGAAGCTTTCTTT. Its protein product is CASSFAENTEAFF.

The chain links TRBV5-3 to TRBJ2-2; maybe TRBD2 (6 bases). TRBV5-3 belongs to the ORF category, with a function that is uncertain. This CDR3 has 14 residues. The germline V and J ends were trimmed by 6 bases and 6 bases, with 15 bases remaining between them. CDR3 nucleotides: TGTGCCAGAACCTTTACTCCTAGCGCCGGGGAGCTGTTTTTT. This translates into CARTFTPSAGELFF.

V usage is TRBV27 and J usage is TRBJ2-2; TRBD1 aligns across 7 bases. Germline V lookup: CDR1 MNHEY, CDR2 SMNVEV (reference sequence). Trimming took 9 bases from V and 6 from J; bases not matched to a gene: 16. This CDR3 spans 16 amino acids. DNA of the CDR3: TGTGCCAGTGCCCGACAGGGAAATAGTCGGGCCGGGGAGCTGTTTTTT. It is translated as CASARQGNSRAGELFF.

V and J are TRBV13 and TRBJ1-5; TRBD1 is a possible D gene (5 bases). Trimming removed 5 bases from V and 1 base from J, with 12 bases in between. The CDR3 runs 15 residues. Per the germline V gene, CDR1 is PRHDT and CDR2 is FYEKMQ (reference sequence). CDR3 region: CASSQGRASNQPQHF. In DNA form, the CDR3 reads TGTGCCAGCAGCCAGGGTAGGGCGAGCAATCAGCCCCAGCATTTT.

This chain uses TRBV7-9 with TRBJ2-3; no reliable D call. V lost 1 base and J lost 0, with 8 bases in between. The germline V gene encodes CDR1 SEHNR and CDR2 FQNEAQ (reference sequence). This CDR3 comprises 15 residues. CDR3 nucleotides: TGTGCCAGCAGCTTAGGGCAAACGAGCACAGATACGCAGTATTTT. Residues: CASSLGQTSTDTQYF.

This sequence joins TRBV5-1 and TRBJ2-7, with 8 bases lining up with TRBD2. J gave up 6 bases and V 4 bases, and 9 bases lay outside the gene matches. Germline V gene lookup returns CDR1 SGHRS and CDR2 YFSETQ. The CDR3 covers 14 residues. This CDR3 is CASSPREGVVEQYF. CDR3 in DNA: TGCGCCAGCAGCCCCCGGGAGGGCGTAGTCGAGCAGTACTTC.

The gene calls are TRBV3-1 (or the pseudogene TRBV3-2) and TRBJ2-7; D is possibly TRBD2 (5 bases). Trimming pared 0 bases from V and 7 bases from J, leaving 10 bases between. Germline CDR1 is LGHDT and CDR2 is YNNKEL (reference sequence). This CDR3 is built from 13 residues. The CDR3 nucleotides read TGTGCCAGCAGCCAAGATGGGCGCGGGGAGCAGTACTTC. Translated: CASSQDGRGEQYF.

J is TRBJ1-5 and V is TRBV15; 9 bases are a match to TRBD1. The V and J ends lost 4 bases and 6 bases, in that order; junction bases with no gene match: 7. Germline V gives CDR1 LNHNV, CDR2 YYDKDF (reference sequence). This CDR3 has 15 residues. Here the CDR3 DNA reads TGTGCCACCAGCAAAGGGACAGGGAACGGTCAGCCCCAGCATTTT. It specifies CATSKGTGNGQPQHF.

V gene TRBV7-9 combines with J gene TRBJ1-3; weak D call: TRBD1 (5 bases). Trimming left V 3 bases short and J 1 base short, with 10 bases between. The CDR3 consists of 15 residues. CDR1 and CDR2 (germline): SEHNR, FQNEAQ (reference sequence). The chain's CDR3 is CASSFSRDSGNTIYF. The CDR3 DNA reads as TGTGCCAGCAGCTTCAGCAGGGATTCTGGAAACACCATATATTTT. The full variable domain, rest sourced from reference TRBV7-9 and TRBJ1-3, is DTGVSQNPRHKITKRGQNVTFRCDPISEHNRLYWYRQTLGQGPEFLTYFQNEAQLEKSRLLSDRFSAERPKGSFSTLEIQRTEQGDSAMYLCASSFSRDSGNTIYFGEGSWLTVV.

This clone showed up just once. The chain joins TRBV6-5 to TRBJ1-3; tentative D call: TRBD1 (5 bases). The length of the CDR3 is 11 residues. Germline-derived CDR1 and CDR2 are MNHEY and SVGAGI. Trimming pared 4 bases from V and 11 bases from J, leaving 9 bases between. As DNA, the CDR3 is TGTGCCAGCAGTTCAAGGGGCGCCATATATTTT. This gives the protein CASSSRGAIYF.

The genes are TRBV27 and TRBJ1-4, with 8 bases matching TRBD1. Germline CDR1 and CDR2: MNHEY and SMNVEV (reference sequence). Unmatched junction bases numbered 11, after V lost 5 bases and J lost 0 bases. The CDR3 consists of 18 residues. DNA for the CDR3: TGTGCCAGCAGTCGGACAGGGATCCTAGGTGCAACTAATGAAAAACTGTTTTTT. This sequence encodes CASSRTGILGATNEKLFF.

The chain employs TRBV19 and TRBJ2-1, with D possibly TRBD2 on 5 matching bases. Germline V CDR1 and CDR2: LNHDA, SQIVND (reference sequence). The CDR3 totals 16 residues. The ends were cut back, 4 bases at V and 3 bases at J, with 16 bases in the middle. In DNA, the CDR3 is TGTGCCAGTAGTACATCACGGCTAGCCGGCTACAATGAGCAGTTCTTC. Protein sequence: CASSTSRLAGYNEQFF.

The chain uses TRBV3-1 (or the pseudogene TRBV3-2) and TRBJ2-1, with TRBD1 identical over 9 bases. CDR1 and CDR2 (germline): LGHDT, YNNKEL (reference sequence). CDR3 length: 17 residues. The junction had 5 bases not matched to a gene; V was cut back by 2 bases and J by 0 bases. The CDR3: CASSQTGTGRSYNEQFF. The DNA for the CDR3 is TGTGCCAGCAGCCAAACCGGGACAGGGCGCTCCTACAATGAGCAGTTCTTC.

The CDR3 DNA reads TGCGCCAGCAGGCCCACAGGAGAGACCCAGTACTTC. It is translated as CASRPTGETQYF. The rearrangement links TRBV5-1 to TRBJ2-5, with D perhaps TRBD1 (5 bases). The V end was cut by 5 bases, the J end by 4 bases, with 9 bases between. The CDR3 loop spans 12 amino acids. Germline CDR1 is SGHRS and CDR2 is YFSETQ.

The rearrangement links TRBV5-1 to TRBJ1-2, with 7 bases aligning to TRBD1. The ends lost 3 bases at V and 5 bases at J; junction bases unmatched: 4. CDR3 length equals 13 residues. Germline loops: CDR1 SGHRS, CDR2 YFSETQ. CDR3 amino acids: CASSSGQRYGYTF. The CDR3 bases are TGCGCCAGCAGCTCGGGACAGCGGTATGGCTACACCTTC.

In its sample, this clone was seen once. The chain is built from TRBV7-8 and TRBJ1-2, with 9 bases identical to TRBD1. The V gene end was trimmed by 4 bases and the J gene end by 7 bases; junction bases not matched to a gene: 10. The CDR3 is 15 amino acids. CDR1 and CDR2 from the germline V gene are SGHVS and FQNEAQ. The CDR3 DNA sequence: TGTGCCAGCAGCTCGGGGACAGGGATTACGAGTGGCTACACCTTC. Translation: CASSSGTGITSGYTF. The entire variable domain, with the rest obtained from reference TRBV7-8 and TRBJ1-2, is as follows: GAGVSQSPRYKVAKRGQDVALRCDPISGHVSLFWYQQALGQGPEFLTYFQNEAQLDKSGLPSDRFFAERPEGSVSTLKIQRTQQEDSAVYLCASSSGTGITSGYTFGSGTRLTVV.

This sequence joins TRBV6-1 and TRBJ1-6, with 9 bases fitting TRBD1. This CDR3 is built from 15 residues. Germline CDR1 reads MNHNS; CDR2 reads SASEGT. V gave up 2 bases and J gave up 11 bases; unmatched junction bases: 7. For the CDR3, the DNA is TGTGCCAGCAGTGAAACGGGACAGGGTTGGACACCCCTCCACTTT. This translates into CASSETGQGWTPLHF.

As DNA, the CDR3 is TGTGCCAGCAGCCAAGATAATCCTAGGGGAGGCCTCCACTTT. This translates into CASSQDNPRGGLHF. The V call is TRBV3-1 (or the pseudogene TRBV3-2), the J call TRBJ1-6, with D maybe TRBD1 (5 bases). Trimming stripped 0 bases from V and 15 bases from J, with 15 bases between. CDR1 is LGHDT, CDR2 YNNKEL, per germline (reference sequence). The CDR3 loop spans 14 amino acids.

V is TRBV15 and J is TRBJ1-3, with TRBD1 matching over 12 bases. The germline V gene encodes CDR1 LNHNV and CDR2 YYDKDF (reference sequence). Trimming removed 1 base from V and 2 bases from J; junction bases left unmatched: 6. The CDR3 sequence is 18 residues long. CDR3 sequence reads: CATSRGDWDRGPGNTIYF. For the CDR3, the DNA is TGTGCCACCAGCAGAGGGGACTGGGACAGGGGGCCTGGAAACACCATATATTTT. Complete variable domain (other parts from reference TRBV15 and TRBJ1-3): DAMVIQNPRYQVTQFGKPVTLSCSQTLNHNVMYWYQQKSSQAPKLLFHYYDKDFNNEADTPDNFQSRRPNTSFCFLDIRSPGLGDTAMYLCATSRGDWDRGPGNTIYFGEGSWLTVV.

The V and J genes are TRBV2 and TRBJ2-5, with TRBD1 identical over 12 bases. In germline, CDR1 is SNHLY, CDR2 FYNNEI. CDR3 size: 16 residues. Trimming took 4 bases from V and 4 from J; bases not matched to a gene: 7. The CDR3 is CASSGGDRGRGETQYF. CDR3 coding DNA: TGTGCCAGCAGTGGGGGGGACAGGGGGCGCGGAGAGACCCAGTACTTC.

The genes are TRBV18 and TRBJ2-7; 9 nucleotides line up with TRBD1. Trimming removed 5 bases from V and 0 bases from J; junction bases left unmatched: 5. This CDR3 is 15 amino acids long. The V gene's germline CDR1 is KGHSH and CDR2 LQKENI. The CDR3 DNA reads TGTGCCAGCTCAGCTTGGGACAGGGACTCCTACGAGCAGTACTTC. Protein product: CASSAWDRDSYEQYF.

The chain links TRBV28 to TRBJ1-6, with 9 bases matching TRBD1. The germline CDR1 and CDR2 sequences are MDHEN and SYDVKM. The CDR3 is 15 residues long. With V trimmed by 5 bases and J by 7 bases, 6 bases remained unmatched. DNA for the CDR3: TGTGCCAGCAGTGGGACAGGGACAAAAAATTCACCCCTCCACTTT. Amino acid sequence: CASSGTGTKNSPLHF.

In its sample, this clone was seen once. The gene calls are TRBV9 and TRBJ2-1; TRBD1 might be the D (6 bases). The V gene lost 0 bases and the J gene lost 10 bases, with 17 bases spanning the gap. Per the germline V gene, CDR1 is SGDLS and CDR2 is YYNGEE. CDR3 length: 15 amino acids. CDR3 amino acids: CASSVGGTTSREQFF. The CDR3, as DNA: TGTGCCAGCAGCGTAGGGGGGACAACCTCACGGGAGCAGTTCTTC. Variable domain in full (rest from reference TRBV9 and TRBJ2-1): DSGVTQTPKHLITATGQRVTLRCSPRSGDLSVYWYQQSLDQGLQFLIQYYNGEERAKGNILERFSAQQFPDLHSELNLSSLELGDSALYFCASSVGGTTSREQFFGPGTRLTVL.